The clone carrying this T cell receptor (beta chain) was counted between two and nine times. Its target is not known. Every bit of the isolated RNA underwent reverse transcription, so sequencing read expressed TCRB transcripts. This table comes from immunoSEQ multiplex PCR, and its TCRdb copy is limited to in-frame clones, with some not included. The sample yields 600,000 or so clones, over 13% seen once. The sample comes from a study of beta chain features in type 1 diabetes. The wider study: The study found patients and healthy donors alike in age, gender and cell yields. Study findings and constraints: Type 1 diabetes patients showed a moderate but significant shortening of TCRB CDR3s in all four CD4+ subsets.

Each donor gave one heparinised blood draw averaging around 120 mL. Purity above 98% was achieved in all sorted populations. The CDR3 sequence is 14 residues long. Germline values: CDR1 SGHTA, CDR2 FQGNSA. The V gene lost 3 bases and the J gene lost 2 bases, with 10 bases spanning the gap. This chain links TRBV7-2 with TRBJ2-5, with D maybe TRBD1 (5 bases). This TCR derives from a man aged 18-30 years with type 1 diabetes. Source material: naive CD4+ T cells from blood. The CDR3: CASSFGARQETQYF. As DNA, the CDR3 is TGTGCCAGCAGCTTTGGGGCCCGGCAAGAGACCCAGTACTTC.